Listed here are 17 T cell receptor beta chains from one sample, sequenced in a study of spatial heterogeneity in lung cancer. Time point: sample taken at primary tumor resection. Each CDR3 protein gets one entry after TCRdb re-called the 5' RACE reads with MiXCR. The profile covers approximately 2,700 distinct CDR3 sequences, with approximately 49% appearing a single time and around 60% taken by the ten largest. Study-wide results and caveats: How many expanded intratumoral alpha and beta TCRs were present tracked the tumor mutation count, which was a count of nonsynonymous mutations.

The antigens for these receptors are not known. Source: lung tumor tissue, taken at surgery. These receptors all stem from a male donor with early-stage non-small cell lung cancer.

Comments on this clonotype: Since the library was made to target alpha chains, this beta chain is a stray read and its abundance is not meaningful. The CDR3 is CSVYGGLQETQYF. The CDR3 region has the DNA TGCAGCGTTTATGGGGGATTGCAAGAGACCCAGTACTTC. The gene calls are TRBV29-1 and TRBJ2-5; D might be TRBD1 or TRBD2, each matching 5 bases. V lost 5 bases to trimming and J lost 2 bases, with 12 bases between them. Germline CDR1 SQVTM, CDR2 ANQGSEA. CDR3 length: 13 residues.

To note about this clonotype: This beta chain is a stray sequence in a library constructed for alpha chains; its clone size is not meaningful. The chain joins TRBV7-6 to TRBJ2-7, with TRBD2 as a possible D gene (7 bases). The germline V and J ends were trimmed by 4 bases and 3 bases, with 10 bases remaining between them. Germline values: CDR1 SGHVS, CDR2 FNYEAQ. CDR3 length: 13 amino acids. CDR3 DNA: TGTGCCAGCAGCTCAGGGGAGGGCTACGAGCAGTACTTC. Its protein product is CASSSGEGYEQYF.

As to this clonotype: This beta chain represents an off-target read in a library built for alpha chains; its size is of limited meaning. The V gene is TRBV20-1, the J gene TRBJ2-7; 11 bases agree with TRBD1. This CDR3 spans 15 amino acids. V lost 0 bases, J lost 2 bases, and 3 bases stayed unmatched. Germline V gives CDR1 DFQATT, CDR2 SNEGSKA (reference sequence). CDR3 DNA: TGCAGTGCTAGAGATACGGGACAGGGGGCCTACGAGCAGTACTTC. This sequence encodes CSARDTGQGAYEQYF.

Comments on this clonotype: A library prepared for alpha chains yielded this beta chain as an off-target read; its size is of little meaning. This chain connects TRBV7-9 to TRBJ2-3, with D perhaps being TRBD1 or TRBD2 (5 bases each). V gave up 4 bases and J gave up 0 bases, with 11 bases separating them. The CDR3 is 15 residues long. Germline CDR1 is SEHNR and CDR2 is FQNEAQ (reference sequence). In nucleotides, the CDR3 is TGTGCCAGCAGCTCCGGGACGGGAAGCACAGATACGCAGTATTTT. Its protein product is CASSSGTGSTDTQYF.

A note on this clonotype: The library was built for alpha chains, so this beta chain is an off-target read and its size means little. This rearrangement joins TRBV7-9 to TRBJ2-1; D is possibly TRBD2 (5 bases). Germline V gene data show CDR1 as SEHNR and CDR2 as FQNEAQ (reference sequence). This CDR3 comprises 16 residues. V was shortened by 5 bases and J by 7 bases, with 21 bases between the two germline ends. The CDR3 sequence is CASSPPRAKRRNEQFF. CDR3 sequence (DNA): TGTGCCAGCAGCCCCCCTAGGGCGAAAAGGAGGAATGAGCAGTTCTTC.

Comments on this clonotype: The size of this beta chain means little, since it is a stray read in a library made for alpha chains. This chain uses TRBV12-3 or TRBV12-4 with TRBJ2-1, with TRBD2 matching 9 bases. The CDR3 runs to 18 residues. V trimming: 2 bases; J trimming: 13 bases; junction bases outside the gene matches: 21. CDR3: CASSLYKVAGEKRPGQFF. The CDR3 region has the DNA TGTGCCAGCAGTTTATATAAAGTAGCGGGGGAAAAGAGACCAGGCCAGTTCTTC.

Notes on this clonotype: Since the library was made to target alpha chains, this beta chain is a stray read and its abundance is not meaningful. As DNA, the CDR3 is TGTGCCAGCAATCAGGCCCTCGGGTATGGCTACACCTTC. Protein product: CASNQALGYGYTF. The gene calls are TRBV2 and TRBJ1-2; D not certain. This CDR3 has 13 amino acids. The germline V gene has CDR1 SNHLY and CDR2 FYNNEI. The germline V and J ends were trimmed by 7 bases and 5 bases, with 14 bases remaining between them.

This clonotype has just a few counts. For a library built for alpha chains, this beta chain is a stray read; little rests on its size. The V and J genes are TRBV29-1 and TRBJ2-1; 13 bases map to TRBD2. The CDR3 extends over 15 amino acids. The junction had 7 bases not matched to a gene; V was cut back by 5 bases and J by 6 bases. CDR1 is SQVTM and CDR2 is ANQGSEA in the germline V gene. As DNA, the CDR3 is TGCAGCGTTATGGGACTAGCGGGGTTAGGCAATGAGCAGTTCTTC. As protein: CSVMGLAGLGNEQFF.

Worth noting for this clonotype: Because the library targeted alpha chains, this beta chain is an off-target read whose size means little. The chain combines TRBV29-1 with TRBJ2-5; D remains ambiguous. Trimming took off 1 base at V and 2 bases at J, with 5 bases between the two ends. This CDR3 is 12 amino acids long. Germline lookup yields CDR1 SQVTM and CDR2 ANQGSEA. The CDR3 loop is CSVEGEQETQYF. The CDR3 DNA sequence: TGCAGCGTTGAAGGAGAACAAGAGACCCAGTACTTC. Full variable domain (outside the CDR3, taken from reference TRBV29-1 and TRBJ2-5): SAVISQKPSRDICQRGTSLTIQCQVDSQVTMMFWYRQQPGQSLTLIATANQGSEATYESGFVIDKFPISRPNLTFSTLTVSNMSPEDSSIYLCSVEGEQETQYFGPGTRLLVL.

This clonotype was observed a single time. This beta chain is an off-target read within a library intended for alpha chains, so its frequency means little. This sequence joins TRBV7-2 and TRBJ2-1; D gene uncertain. V lost 7 bases to trimming and J lost 5 bases, with 18 bases between them. Per germline, CDR1 SGHTA and CDR2 FQGNSA. The CDR3 has 15 amino acids. CDR3 residues: CASKSGLNSHNEQFF. The DNA of the CDR3 is TGTGCCAGCAAAAGTGGGCTTAATTCGCACAATGAGCAGTTCTTC.

About this clonotype: For a library built for alpha chains, this beta chain is a stray read; little rests on its size. The chain combines TRBV29-1 with TRBJ2-5, with TRBD1 matching 9 bases. V gave up 8 bases and J gave up 4 bases; unmatched junction bases: 8. Germline CDR1 SQVTM, CDR2 ANQGSEA. The CDR3 extends over 13 amino acids. CDR3 nucleotide sequence: TGCAGCTCACGGACAGGGGCCGGAGAGACCCAGTACTTC. It yields the protein CSSRTGAGETQYF.

Of note for this clonotype: In a library made to pick up alpha chains, this beta chain is a stray read with a size that means little. The V call is TRBV12-3 or TRBV12-4, the J call TRBJ2-3, with TRBD2 matching 10 bases. CDR3 size: 16 residues. V lost 6 bases, J lost 3 bases, and 9 bases stayed unmatched. This chain's CDR3 is CASRALLAGTTDTQYF. The CDR3 DNA reads TGTGCCAGCAGGGCCCTACTAGCGGGGACGACAGATACGCAGTATTTT.

This clonotype is labeled as medium-sized. One junction end does not reproduce the germline sequence, and a read error may be involved. This beta chain is off target for a library built for alpha chains, so its abundance means little. The V gene is TRBV5-4, the J gene TRBJ2-3; TRBD2 matches at 7 bases. CDR3 size: 12 residues. Per the germline V gene, CDR1 is SGHNT and CDR2 is YYREEE (reference sequence). CDR3 bases: TGTGCCAGCAGCTTGGAGGGGAGGGAAAGAACTTTT. Its protein is CASSLEGRERTF.

A remark on this clonotype: This beta chain lies outside the target of a library built for alpha chains; its clone size means little. The rearrangement joins TRBV5-1 to TRBJ2-7; D gene ambiguous. The germline gives CDR1 SGHRS, CDR2 YFSETQ. The CDR3 consists of 14 residues. V was pared by 0 bases and J by 1 base, with 8 bases between. CDR3 sequence reads: CASSLGPKSYEQYF. CDR3 in DNA: TGCGCCAGCAGCTTGGGGCCTAAATCCTACGAGCAGTACTTC.

This clonotype was picked up many times. Since it is a stray read in a library aimed at alpha chains, this beta chain has a size that is not meaningful. V is TRBV11-2 and J is TRBJ2-1, with 8 bases that match TRBD2. Germline values: CDR1 SGHAT, CDR2 FQNNGV. The CDR3 is made up of 13 amino acids. V lost 5 bases and J lost 6; bases outside the gene matches: 3. The CDR3 loop reads CASSLGTSNEQFF. For the CDR3, the DNA is TGTGCCAGCAGCCTCGGGACTAGCAATGAGCAGTTCTTC.

Concerning this clonotype: This beta chain is a stray sequence in a library constructed for alpha chains; its clone size is not meaningful. The V call is TRBV15, the J call TRBJ2-4, with D possibly TRBD2 on 5 matching bases. The CDR3 length is 13 residues. Germline CDR1 is LNHNV and CDR2 is YYDKDF (reference sequence). Between the trimmed V and J ends, which lost 5 bases and 7 bases, there was a span of 12 bases. CDR3 in DNA: TGTGCCACCAGCTCGAAGGGAGTTAACATTCAGTACTTC. It is translated as CATSSKGVNIQYF.

With respect to this clonotype: Being off target in a library aimed at alpha chains, this beta chain has a size of little meaning. J is TRBJ1-4 and V is TRBV5-5, with 7 bases lining up with TRBD1. Germline V gives CDR1 SGHKS, CDR2 YYEKEE (reference sequence). The length of the CDR3 is 14 residues. After removal of 4 bases from V and 5 bases from J, the junction contained 5 bases not matched to a gene. The chain's CDR3 is CASSRDSLNEKLFF. The CDR3, as DNA: TGTGCCAGCAGCCGGGACAGCCTAAATGAAAAACTGTTTTTT.